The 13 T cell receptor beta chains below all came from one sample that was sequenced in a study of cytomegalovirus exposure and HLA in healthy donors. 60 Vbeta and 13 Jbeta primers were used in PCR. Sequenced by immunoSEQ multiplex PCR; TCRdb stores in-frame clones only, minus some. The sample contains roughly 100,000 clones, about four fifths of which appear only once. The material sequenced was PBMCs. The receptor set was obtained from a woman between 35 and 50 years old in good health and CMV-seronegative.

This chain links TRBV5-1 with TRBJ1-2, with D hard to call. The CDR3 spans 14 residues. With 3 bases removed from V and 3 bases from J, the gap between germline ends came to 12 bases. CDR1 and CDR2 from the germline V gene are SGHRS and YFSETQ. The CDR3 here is CASSYQEAYYGYTF. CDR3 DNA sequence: TGCGCCAGCAGCTACCAGGAGGCCTACTATGGCTACACCTTC.

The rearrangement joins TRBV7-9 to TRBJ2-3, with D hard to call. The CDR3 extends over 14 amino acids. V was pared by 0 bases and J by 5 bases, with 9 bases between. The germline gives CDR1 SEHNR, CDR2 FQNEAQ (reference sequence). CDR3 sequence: CASSLALSGDTQYF. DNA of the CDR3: TGTGCCAGCAGCTTAGCGCTATCAGGAGATACGCAGTATTTT.

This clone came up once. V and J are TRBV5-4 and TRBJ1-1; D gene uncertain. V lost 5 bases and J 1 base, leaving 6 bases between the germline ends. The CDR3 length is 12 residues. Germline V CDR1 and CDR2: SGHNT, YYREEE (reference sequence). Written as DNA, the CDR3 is TGTGCCAGCAGGAGGGAGAACACTGAAGCTTTCTTT. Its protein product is CASRRENTEAFF.

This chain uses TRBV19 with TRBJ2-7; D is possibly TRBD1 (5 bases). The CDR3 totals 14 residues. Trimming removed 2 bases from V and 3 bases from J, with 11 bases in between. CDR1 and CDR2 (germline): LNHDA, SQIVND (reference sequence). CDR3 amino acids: CASSIKGFGYEQYF. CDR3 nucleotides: TGTGCCAGTAGTATAAAGGGGTTCGGCTACGAGCAGTACTTC.

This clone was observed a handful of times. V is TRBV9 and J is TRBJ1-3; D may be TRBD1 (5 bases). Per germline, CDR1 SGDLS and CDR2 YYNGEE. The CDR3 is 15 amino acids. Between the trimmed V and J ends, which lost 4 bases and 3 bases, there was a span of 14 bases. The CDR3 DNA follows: TGTGCCAGCAGCCCTCTAGACAGTAATGGAAACACCATATATTTT. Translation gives CASSPLDSNGNTIYF.

CDR3 sequence: CASSRAGTVAFF. In DNA, the CDR3 is TGTGCCAGCAGCCGGGCAGGGACTGTGGCTTTCTTT. This chain joins TRBV7-9 and TRBJ1-1, with D perhaps matching TRBD1 (5 bases). V lost 5 bases to trimming and J lost 11 bases, with 15 bases between them. Germline loops: CDR1 SEHNR, CDR2 FQNEAQ (reference sequence). This CDR3 spans 12 amino acids.

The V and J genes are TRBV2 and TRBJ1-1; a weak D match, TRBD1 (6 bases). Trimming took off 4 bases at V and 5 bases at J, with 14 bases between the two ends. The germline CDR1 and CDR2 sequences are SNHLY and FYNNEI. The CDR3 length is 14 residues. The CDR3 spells CASSATGRKTEAFF. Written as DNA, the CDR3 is TGTGCCAGCAGTGCGACAGGAAGGAAAACTGAAGCTTTCTTT.

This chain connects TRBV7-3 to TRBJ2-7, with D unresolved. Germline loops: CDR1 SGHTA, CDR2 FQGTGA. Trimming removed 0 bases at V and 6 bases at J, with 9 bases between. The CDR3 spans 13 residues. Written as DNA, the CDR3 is TGTGCCAGCAGCTTAACCCCATCGGTCGAGCAGTACTTC. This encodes CASSLTPSVEQYF.

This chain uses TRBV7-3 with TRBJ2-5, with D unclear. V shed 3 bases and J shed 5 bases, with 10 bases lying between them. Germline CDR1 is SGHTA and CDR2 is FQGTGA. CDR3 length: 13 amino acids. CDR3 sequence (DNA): TGTGCCAGCAGCTTGTCAGTTAAGGAGACCCAGTACTTC. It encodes CASSLSVKETQYF.

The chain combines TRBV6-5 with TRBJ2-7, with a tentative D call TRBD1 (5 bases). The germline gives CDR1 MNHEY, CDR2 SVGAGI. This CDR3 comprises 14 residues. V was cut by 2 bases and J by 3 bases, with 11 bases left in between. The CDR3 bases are TGTGCCAGCAGTTACAGGGGCCGCCGCTACGAGCAGTACTTC. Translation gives CASSYRGRRYEQYF.

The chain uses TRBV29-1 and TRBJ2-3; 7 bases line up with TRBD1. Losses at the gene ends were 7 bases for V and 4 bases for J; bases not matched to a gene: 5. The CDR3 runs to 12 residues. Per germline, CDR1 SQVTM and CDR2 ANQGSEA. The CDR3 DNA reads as TGCAGCGCCGACAGGGCTGCAGATACGCAGTATTTT. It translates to CSADRAADTQYF.

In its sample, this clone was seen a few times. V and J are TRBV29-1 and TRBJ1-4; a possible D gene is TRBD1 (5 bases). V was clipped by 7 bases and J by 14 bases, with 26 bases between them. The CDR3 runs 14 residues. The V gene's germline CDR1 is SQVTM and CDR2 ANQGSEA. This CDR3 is CSAGDRPPDGFLFF. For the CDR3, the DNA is TGCAGCGCCGGAGACAGACCTCCAGACGGGTTTCTGTTTTTT. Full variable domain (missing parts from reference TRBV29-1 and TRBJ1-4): SAVISQKPSRDICQRGTSLTIQCQVDSQVTMMFWYRQQPGQSLTLIATANQGSEATYESGFVIDKFPISRPNLTFSTLTVSNMSPEDSSIYLCSAGDRPPDGFLFFGSGTQLSVL.

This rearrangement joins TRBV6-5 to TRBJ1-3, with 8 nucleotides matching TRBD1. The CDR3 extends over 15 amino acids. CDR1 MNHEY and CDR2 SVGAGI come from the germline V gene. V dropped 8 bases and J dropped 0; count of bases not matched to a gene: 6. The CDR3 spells CASLSTGGSGNTIYF. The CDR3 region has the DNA TGTGCCAGCCTAAGCACAGGGGGCTCTGGAAACACCATATATTTT.